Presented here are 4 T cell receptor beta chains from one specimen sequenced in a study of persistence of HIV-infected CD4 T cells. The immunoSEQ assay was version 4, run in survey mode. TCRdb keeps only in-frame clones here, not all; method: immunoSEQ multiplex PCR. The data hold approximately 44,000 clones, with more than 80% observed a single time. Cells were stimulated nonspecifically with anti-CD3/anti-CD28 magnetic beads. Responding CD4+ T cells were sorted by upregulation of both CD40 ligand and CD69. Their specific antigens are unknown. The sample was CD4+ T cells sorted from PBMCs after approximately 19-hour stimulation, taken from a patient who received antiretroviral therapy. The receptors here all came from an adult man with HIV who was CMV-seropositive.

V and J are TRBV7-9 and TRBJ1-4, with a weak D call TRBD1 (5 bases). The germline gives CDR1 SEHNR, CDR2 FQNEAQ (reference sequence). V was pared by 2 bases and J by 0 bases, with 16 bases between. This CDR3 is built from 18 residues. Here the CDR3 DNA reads TGTGCCAGCAGCTTAACCGGGGCGGGATCCGCAACTAATGAAAAACTGTTTTTT. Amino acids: CASSLTGAGSATNEKLFF.

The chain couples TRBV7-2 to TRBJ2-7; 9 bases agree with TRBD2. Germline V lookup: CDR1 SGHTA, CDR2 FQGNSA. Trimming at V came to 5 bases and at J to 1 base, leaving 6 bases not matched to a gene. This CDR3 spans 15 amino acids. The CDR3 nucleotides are TGTGCCAGCAGCCCAGCGGGGGGTCCATCCTACGAGCAGTACTTC. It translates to CASSPAGGPSYEQYF.

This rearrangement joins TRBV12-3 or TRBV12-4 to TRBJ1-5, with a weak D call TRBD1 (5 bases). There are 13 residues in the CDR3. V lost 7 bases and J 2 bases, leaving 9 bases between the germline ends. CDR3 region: CASTATGNQPQHF. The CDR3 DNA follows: TGTGCCAGCACCGCGACAGGCAATCAGCCCCAGCATTTT.

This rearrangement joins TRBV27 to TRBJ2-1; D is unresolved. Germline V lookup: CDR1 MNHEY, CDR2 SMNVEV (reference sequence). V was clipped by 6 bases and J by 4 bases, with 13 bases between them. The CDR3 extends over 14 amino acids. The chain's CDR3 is CASSLAQNYNEQFF. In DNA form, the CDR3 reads TGTGCCAGCAGCTTGGCCCAGAATTACAATGAGCAGTTCTTC.